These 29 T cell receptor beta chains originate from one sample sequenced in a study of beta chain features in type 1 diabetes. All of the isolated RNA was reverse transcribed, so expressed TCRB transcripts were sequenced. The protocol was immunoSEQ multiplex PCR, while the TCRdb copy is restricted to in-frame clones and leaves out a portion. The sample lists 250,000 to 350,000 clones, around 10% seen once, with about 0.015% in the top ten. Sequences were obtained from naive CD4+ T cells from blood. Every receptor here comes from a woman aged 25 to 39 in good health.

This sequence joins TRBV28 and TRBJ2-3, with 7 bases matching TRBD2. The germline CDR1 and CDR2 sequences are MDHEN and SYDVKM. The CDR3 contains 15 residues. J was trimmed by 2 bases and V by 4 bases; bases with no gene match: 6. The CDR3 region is CASSSPGTTTDTQYF. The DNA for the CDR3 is TGTGCCAGCAGTTCCCCTGGGACTACCACAGATACGCAGTATTTT.

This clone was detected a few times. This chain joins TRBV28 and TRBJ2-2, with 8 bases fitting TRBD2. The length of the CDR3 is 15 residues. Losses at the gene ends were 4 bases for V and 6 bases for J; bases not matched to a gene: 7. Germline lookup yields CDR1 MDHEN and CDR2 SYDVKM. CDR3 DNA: TGTGCCAGCAGTTCCTACTCTAGCGGGTCCGGGGAGCTGTTTTTT. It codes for CASSSYSSGSGELFF.

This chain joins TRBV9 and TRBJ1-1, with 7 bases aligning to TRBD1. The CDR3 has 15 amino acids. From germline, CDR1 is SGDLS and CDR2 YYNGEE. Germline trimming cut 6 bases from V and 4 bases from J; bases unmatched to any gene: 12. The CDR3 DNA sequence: TGTGCCAGCAACAGGGGAGGAAGCGTAAGCACTGAAGCTTTCTTT. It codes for CASNRGGSVSTEAFF. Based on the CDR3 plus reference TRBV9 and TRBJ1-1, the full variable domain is DSGVTQTPKHLITATGQRVTLRCSPRSGDLSVYWYQQSLDQGLQFLIQYYNGEERAKGNILERFSAQQFPDLHSELNLSSLELGDSALYFCASNRGGSVSTEAFFGQGTRLTVV.

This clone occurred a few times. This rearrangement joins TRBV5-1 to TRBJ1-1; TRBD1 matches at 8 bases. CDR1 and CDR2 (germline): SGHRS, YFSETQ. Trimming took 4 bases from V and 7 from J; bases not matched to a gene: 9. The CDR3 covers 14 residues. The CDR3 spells CASSRKQGGIEAFF. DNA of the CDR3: TGCGCCAGCAGCAGAAAACAGGGGGGTATTGAAGCTTTCTTT. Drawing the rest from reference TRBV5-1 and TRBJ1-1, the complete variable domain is KAGVTQTPRYLIKTRGQQVTLSCSPISGHRSVSWYQQTPGQGLQFLFEYFSETQRNKGNFPGRFSGRQFSNSRSEMNVSTLELGDSALYLCASSRKQGGIEAFFGQGTRLTVV.

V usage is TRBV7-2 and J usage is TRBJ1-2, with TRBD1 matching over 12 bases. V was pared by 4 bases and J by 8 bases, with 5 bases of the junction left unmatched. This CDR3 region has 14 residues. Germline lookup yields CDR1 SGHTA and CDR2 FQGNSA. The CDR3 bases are TGTGCCAGCAGCTCGGGACAGGGGGCCAGAGGCTACACCTTC. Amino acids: CASSSGQGARGYTF.

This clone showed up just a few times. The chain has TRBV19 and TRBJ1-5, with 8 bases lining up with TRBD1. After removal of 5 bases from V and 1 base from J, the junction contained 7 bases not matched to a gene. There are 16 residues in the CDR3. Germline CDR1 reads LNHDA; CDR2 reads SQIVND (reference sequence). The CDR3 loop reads CASSDSDRASNQPQHF. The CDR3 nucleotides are TGTGCCAGTAGTGATTCGGACAGGGCGAGCAATCAGCCCCAGCATTTT.

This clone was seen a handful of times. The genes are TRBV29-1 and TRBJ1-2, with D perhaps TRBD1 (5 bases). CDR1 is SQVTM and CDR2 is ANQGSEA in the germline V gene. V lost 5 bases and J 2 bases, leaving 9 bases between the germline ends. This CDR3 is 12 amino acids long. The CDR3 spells CSVRPGNYGYTF. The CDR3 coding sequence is TGCAGCGTTCGTCCAGGGAACTATGGCTACACCTTC.

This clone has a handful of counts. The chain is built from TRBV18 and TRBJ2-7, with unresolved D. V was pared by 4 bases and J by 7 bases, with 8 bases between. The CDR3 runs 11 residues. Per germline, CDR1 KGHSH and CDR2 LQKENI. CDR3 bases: TGTGCCAGCTCACTAGTTGGTGAGCAGTACTTC. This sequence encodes CASSLVGEQYF.

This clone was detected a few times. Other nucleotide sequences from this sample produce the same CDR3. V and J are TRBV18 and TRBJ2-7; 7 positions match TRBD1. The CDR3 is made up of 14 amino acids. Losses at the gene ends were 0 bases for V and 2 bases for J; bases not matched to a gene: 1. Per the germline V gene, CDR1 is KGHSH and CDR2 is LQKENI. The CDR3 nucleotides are TGTGCCAGCTCACCACCGGGACAGACCTACGAGCAGTACTTC. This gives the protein CASSPPGQTYEQYF.

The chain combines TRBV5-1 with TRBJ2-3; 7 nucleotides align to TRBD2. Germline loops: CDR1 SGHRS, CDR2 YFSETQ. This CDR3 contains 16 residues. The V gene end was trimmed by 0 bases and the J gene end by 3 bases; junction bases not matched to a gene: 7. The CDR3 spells CASSLAAGVGTDTQYF. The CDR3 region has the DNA TGCGCCAGCAGCTTGGCCGCGGGAGTCGGGACAGATACGCAGTATTTT.

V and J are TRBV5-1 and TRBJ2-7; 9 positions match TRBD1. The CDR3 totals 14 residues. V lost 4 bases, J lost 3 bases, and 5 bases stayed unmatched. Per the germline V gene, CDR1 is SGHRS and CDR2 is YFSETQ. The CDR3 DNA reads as TGCGCCAGCAGCCTGCCGGGACAGGGCTACGAGCAGTACTTC. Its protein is CASSLPGQGYEQYF.

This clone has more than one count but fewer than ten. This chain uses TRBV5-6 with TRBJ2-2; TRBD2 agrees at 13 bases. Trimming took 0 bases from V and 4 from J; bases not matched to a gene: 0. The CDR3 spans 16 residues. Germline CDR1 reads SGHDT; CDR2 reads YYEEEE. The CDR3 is CASSLGLAGGTGELFF. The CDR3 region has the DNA TGTGCCAGCAGCTTGGGACTAGCGGGAGGCACCGGGGAGCTGTTTTTT.

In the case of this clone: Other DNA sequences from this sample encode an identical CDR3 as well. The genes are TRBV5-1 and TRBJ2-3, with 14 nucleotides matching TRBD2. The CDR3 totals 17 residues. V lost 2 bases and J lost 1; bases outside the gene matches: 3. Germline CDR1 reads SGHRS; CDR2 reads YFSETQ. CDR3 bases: TGCGCCAGCAGCTTACCGGGACTAGCGGGAGGCACAGATACGCAGTATTTT. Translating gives CASSLPGLAGGTDTQYF.

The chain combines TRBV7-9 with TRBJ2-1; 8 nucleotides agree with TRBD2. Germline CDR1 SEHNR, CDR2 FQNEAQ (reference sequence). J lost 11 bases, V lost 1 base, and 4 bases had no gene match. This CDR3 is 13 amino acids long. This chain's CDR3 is CASSLERGGKQFF. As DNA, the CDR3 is TGTGCCAGCAGCTTAGAACGCGGGGGGAAGCAGTTCTTC.

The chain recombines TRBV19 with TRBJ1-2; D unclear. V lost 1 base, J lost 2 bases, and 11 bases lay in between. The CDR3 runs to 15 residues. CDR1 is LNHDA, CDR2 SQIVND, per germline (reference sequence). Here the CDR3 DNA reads TGTGCCAGTAGTATAGTTCACGGGATGAACTATGGCTACACCTTC. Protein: CASSIVHGMNYGYTF.

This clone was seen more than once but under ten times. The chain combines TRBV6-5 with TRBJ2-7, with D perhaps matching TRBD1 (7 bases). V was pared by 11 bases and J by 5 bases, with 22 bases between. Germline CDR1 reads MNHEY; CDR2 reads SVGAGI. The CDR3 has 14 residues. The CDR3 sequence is CAVKGLQGRNEQYF. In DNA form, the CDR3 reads TGTGCCGTCAAGGGCTTACAGGGGAGGAACGAGCAGTACTTC.

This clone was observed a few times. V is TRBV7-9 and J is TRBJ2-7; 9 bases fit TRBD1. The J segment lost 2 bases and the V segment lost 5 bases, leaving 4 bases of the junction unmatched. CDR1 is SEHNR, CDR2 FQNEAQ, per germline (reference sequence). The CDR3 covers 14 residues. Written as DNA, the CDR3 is TGTGCCAGCAGCCCACGACAGGGGGCCTACGAGCAGTACTTC. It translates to CASSPRQGAYEQYF.

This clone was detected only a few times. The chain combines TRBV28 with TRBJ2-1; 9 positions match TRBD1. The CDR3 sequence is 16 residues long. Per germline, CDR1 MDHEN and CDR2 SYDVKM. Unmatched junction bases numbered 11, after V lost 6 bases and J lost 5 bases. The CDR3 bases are TGTGCCAGCAGACTCTCCGGGACAGGGAGTAACAATGAGCAGTTCTTC. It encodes CASRLSGTGSNNEQFF.

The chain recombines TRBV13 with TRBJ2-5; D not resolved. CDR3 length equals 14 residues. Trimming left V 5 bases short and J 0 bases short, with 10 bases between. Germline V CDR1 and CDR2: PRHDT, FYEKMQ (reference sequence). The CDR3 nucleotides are TGTGCCAGCAGCCCCCGTCCCCACCAAGAGACCCAGTACTTC. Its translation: CASSPRPHQETQYF. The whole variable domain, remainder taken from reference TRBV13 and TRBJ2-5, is AAGVIQSPRHLIKEKRETATLKCYPIPRHDTVYWYQQGPGQDPQFLISFYEKMQSDKGSIPDRFSAQQFSDYHSELNMSSLELGDSALYFCASSPRPHQETQYFGPGTRLLVL.

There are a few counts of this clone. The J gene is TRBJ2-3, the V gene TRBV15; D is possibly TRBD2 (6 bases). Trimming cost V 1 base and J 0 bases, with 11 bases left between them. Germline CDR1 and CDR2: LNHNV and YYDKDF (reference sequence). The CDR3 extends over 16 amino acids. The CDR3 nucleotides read TGTGCCACCAGCAGAGGTAGCGGACCTAGCACAGATACGCAGTATTTT. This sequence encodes CATSRGSGPSTDTQYF.

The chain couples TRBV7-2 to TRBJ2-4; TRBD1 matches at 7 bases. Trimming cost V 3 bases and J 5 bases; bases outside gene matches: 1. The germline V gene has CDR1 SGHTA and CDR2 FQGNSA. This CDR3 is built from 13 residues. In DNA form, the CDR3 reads TGTGCCAGCAGCTTTGGGACAGAAAACATTCAGTACTTC. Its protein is CASSFGTENIQYF.

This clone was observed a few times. CDR3 coding DNA: TGTGCCAGCAGTGTGGCCGCCTACGAGCAGTACTTC. Translation: CASSVAAYEQYF. The gene calls are TRBV2 and TRBJ2-7; D call uncertain. This CDR3 is 12 amino acids long. Germline loops: CDR1 SNHLY, CDR2 FYNNEI. V was trimmed by 4 bases and J by 2 bases, leaving 6 bases between them. The full variable domain, completed using reference TRBV2 and TRBJ2-7, is EPEVTQTPSHQVTQMGQEVILRCVPISNHLYFYWYRQILGQKVEFLVSFYNNEISEKSEIFDDQFSVERPDGSNFTLKIRSTKLEDSAMYFCASSVAAYEQYFGPGTRLTVT.

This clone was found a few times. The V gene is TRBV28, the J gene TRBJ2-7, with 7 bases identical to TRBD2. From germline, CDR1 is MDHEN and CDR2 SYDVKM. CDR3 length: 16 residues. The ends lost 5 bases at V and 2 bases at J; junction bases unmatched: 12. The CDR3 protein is CASSASAGREPYEQYF. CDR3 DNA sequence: TGTGCCAGCAGTGCCTCCGCCGGGCGGGAGCCCTACGAGCAGTACTTC.

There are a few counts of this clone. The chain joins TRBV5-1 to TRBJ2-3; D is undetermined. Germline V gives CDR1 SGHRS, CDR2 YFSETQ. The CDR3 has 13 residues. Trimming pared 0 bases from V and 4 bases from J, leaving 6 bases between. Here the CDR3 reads CASSLVEADTQYF. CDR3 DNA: TGCGCCAGCAGCTTGGTTGAGGCAGATACGCAGTATTTT.

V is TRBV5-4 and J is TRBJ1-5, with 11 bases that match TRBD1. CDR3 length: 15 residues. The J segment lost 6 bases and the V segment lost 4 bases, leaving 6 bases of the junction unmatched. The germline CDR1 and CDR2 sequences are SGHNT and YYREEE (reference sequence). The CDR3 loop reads CASSEGQGAAQPQHF. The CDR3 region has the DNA TGTGCCAGCAGCGAAGGACAGGGGGCGGCTCAGCCCCAGCATTTT.

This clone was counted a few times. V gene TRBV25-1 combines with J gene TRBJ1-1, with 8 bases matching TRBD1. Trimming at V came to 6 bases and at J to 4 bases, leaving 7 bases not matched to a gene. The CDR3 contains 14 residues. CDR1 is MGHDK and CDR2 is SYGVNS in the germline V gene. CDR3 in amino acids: CASRKQTGGTEAFF. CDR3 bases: TGTGCCAGCAGGAAGCAAACAGGGGGCACTGAAGCTTTCTTT.

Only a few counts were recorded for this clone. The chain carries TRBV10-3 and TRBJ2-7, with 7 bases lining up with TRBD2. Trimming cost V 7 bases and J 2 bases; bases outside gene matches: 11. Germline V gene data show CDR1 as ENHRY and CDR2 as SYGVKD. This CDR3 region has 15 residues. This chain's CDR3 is CAIKGGASGTYEQYF. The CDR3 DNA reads TGTGCCATCAAAGGAGGGGCTAGCGGCACCTACGAGCAGTACTTC.

The CDR3 DNA is TGTGCCACCAGCAGGGACAGGGGGACCACCGGGGAGCTGTTTTTT. This gives the protein CATSRDRGTTGELFF. The chain carries TRBV15 and TRBJ2-2; 10 nucleotides agree with TRBD1. This CDR3 spans 15 amino acids. Germline trimming cut 3 bases from V and 4 bases from J; bases unmatched to any gene: 2. In germline, CDR1 is LNHNV, CDR2 YYDKDF (reference sequence).

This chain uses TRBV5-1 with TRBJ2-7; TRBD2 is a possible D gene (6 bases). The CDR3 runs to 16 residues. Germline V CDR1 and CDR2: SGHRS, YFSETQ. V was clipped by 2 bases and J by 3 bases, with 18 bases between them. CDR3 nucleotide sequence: TGCGCCAGCAGCTTCGATGGGAATAGCGGAAACTACGAGCAGTACTTC. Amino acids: CASSFDGNSGNYEQYF.